Here is one T cell receptor (beta chain) with its context. The sample holds many counts of this clone. It has no known antigen specificity. The read comes to an end 3 residues before the CDR3 does, leaving the germline J gene to fill in the end. Most CVID patients and most healthy controls were of Caucasian heritage. Heparinized peripheral whole blood samples of about 4.5 to 8 ml were collected from each donor. Genomic DNA from adults with common variable immune deficiency (CVID) and from healthy adult controls was the source for sequencing TCRbeta CDR3 repertoires. There were about 22 healthy adult volunteers in the control group (around twelve female and approximately ten male), ranging in age from about 23 to 70 years, with a mean age of about 36. Diluted blood was subjected to density centrifugation over Hypaque 1077 or Ficoll-Paque for isolation of peripheral blood mononuclear cells. Genomic DNA was obtained from unsorted mononuclear cells through either Qiagen column purification or a centrifugation-based method.

The entry originates in a study of T cell clonality in common variable immunodeficiency (dated by TCRdb to 2015 to 2017). Study-wide conclusions, independent of this receptor: Correlations of repertoire features with clinical complications were constrained by heterogeneity among patients within the CVID cohort. CVID TCRbeta sequences reportedly showed fewer deletions and N-nucleotide insertions and lacked highly modified clones with 13 or more V deletions. Fewer TCRbeta clones were shared among CVID subjects than among healthy controls (p < 0.0001). Increased TCRbeta clonality was found in CVID subjects compared with healthy controls (t-test p = 0.018), with the increase being most characteristic of about a third of subjects. Although equal DNA input was used, an average of about 81,820 unique sequences per sample was obtained for controls, compared with some 34,000 for CVID samples. According to the authors, finding the cause of the higher clonality in CVID would require sequencing the repertoires of T cell subpopulations.

Its CDR3 holds 12 amino acids, cysteine through phenylalanine. Only the CDR3 bases that were read are kept: 27 of them, in frame from base 1. CDR1 and CDR2 (GTSNPN, SVGIG) derive from the germline V gene (reference sequence). For sequencing, equivalent amounts of genomic DNA were input from CVID and control samples. For every sample, a 60 bp segment covering the rearranged TCRbeta CDR3 region was amplified and then sequenced. The immunoSEQ assay, a bias-corrected multiplex PCR combined with high-throughput sequencing, was used to amplify TCRbeta. In the authors' own workflow: Each unique nucleotide sequence was treated as a clone and annotated with V, D and J genes, copy number and frequency. Sequences were labeled productive if in frame, and non-productive if out of frame or containing stop codons. As previously described, Shannon's entropy was used to calculate clonality. The predicted amino acid sequences of productive clones were used to derive the mean CDR3 Kyte-Doolittle hydropathy. Scaled V gene usage was hierarchically clustered using Manhattan distance and complete linkage with the R hclust function. Sharing of clones by CDR3 amino acid sequence was evaluated through resampling of 12 repertoires per group over 100 rounds. The repertoires were screened for around 70 published EBV-specific TCRbeta sequences and around 250 published CMV-specific TCRbeta sequences. After two CVID samples that produced fewer than 10,000 sequences were dropped from the analysis, around 40 CVID repertoires remained. In TCRdb, the immuneACCESS table is reduced to in-frame sequences with V and J assigned. These tables do not hold every clone; where another copy was compared, an unresolved V gene accounts for under half, and the others remain unexplained. The V and J calls and clone size were taken over from that table, and D and trimming were inferred from the DNA. The table for this sample lists about 35,000 clones, none of them counted only once. The top ten clonotypes cover 9.5% of the sample.

The TCR originated in a person between 18 and 75 years old in good health. The specimen sequenced was peripheral blood mononuclear cells. The chain is made from TRBV30 and TRBJ2-2; the D gene assignment is ambiguous. The part of the CDR3 DNA that was read is TGTGCCTGGGGGCACGGTAATGAAAAG. Its protein reads: CAWGHGNEK. The whole CDR3 is CAWGHGNEKLFF.